The 2 T cell receptor beta chains below come from one sample, sequenced in a study of response to subunit inactivated influenza vaccine. MiXCR was run by TCRdb on the RT-PCR reads, yielding one entry per CDR3 protein. The sample lists 700,000 to 800,000 distinct CDR3 sequences; less than 20% were seen once. The sequences come from PBMCs from blood, collected more than 4 days after vaccination. The receptors were sampled from a man aged 45-65 years who received an inactivated influenza vaccine.

This clonotype was counted at least ten times. This rearrangement joins TRBV5-5 to TRBJ1-1; D unresolved. The CDR3 runs to 14 residues. The germline V and J ends were trimmed by 5 bases and 2 bases, with 13 bases remaining between them. Germline V lookup: CDR1 SGHKS, CDR2 YYEKEE (reference sequence). This CDR3 is CASSPELINTEAFF. CDR3 sequence (DNA): TGTGCCAGCAGTCCTGAGCTAATCAACACTGAAGCTTTCTTT.

In this sample, this clonotype turned up many times. The chain recombines TRBV7-9 with TRBJ1-1; D remains ambiguous. V shed 1 base and J shed 8 bases, with 8 bases lying between them. CDR3 length equals 12 residues. Germline V gene lookup returns CDR1 SEHNR and CDR2 FQNEAQ (reference sequence). The CDR3 DNA sequence: TGTGCCAGCAGCTTAGATAGGTTCGAAGCTTTCTTT. Translated: CASSLDRFEAFF.